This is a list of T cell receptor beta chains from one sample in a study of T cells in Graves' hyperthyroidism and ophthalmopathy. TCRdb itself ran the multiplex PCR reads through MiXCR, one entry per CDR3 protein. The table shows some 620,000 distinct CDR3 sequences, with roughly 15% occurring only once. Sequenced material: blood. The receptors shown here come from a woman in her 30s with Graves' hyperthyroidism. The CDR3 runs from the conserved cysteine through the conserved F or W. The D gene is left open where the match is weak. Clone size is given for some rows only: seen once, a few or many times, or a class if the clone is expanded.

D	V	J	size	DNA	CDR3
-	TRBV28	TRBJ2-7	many	TGTGCCAGCAGTCGCACTGGGGGTCGGGTCGAGCAGTACTTC	CASSRTGGRVEQYF
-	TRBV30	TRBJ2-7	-	TGTGCCTGGAGTGTTCCAGGGGGGTACGAGCAGTACTTC	CAWSVPGGYEQYF
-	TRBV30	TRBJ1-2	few	TGTGCCTGGAGTGTCCGGATGGATGGCTACACCTTC	CAWSVRMDGYTF
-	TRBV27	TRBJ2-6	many	TGTGCCAGCAGTTTAGTGCCATCTGGGGCCAACGTCCTGACTTTC	CASSLVPSGANVLTF
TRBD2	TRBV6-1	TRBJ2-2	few	TGTGCCAGCAGTTCCCCCGCGGGAGGGCAAAACGGGGAGCTGTTTTTT	CASSSPAGGQNGELFF
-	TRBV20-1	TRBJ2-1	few	TGCAGTGCTGATAGCGGTAACGCGGGGATGTACAATGAGCAGTTCTTC	CSADSGNAGMYNEQFF
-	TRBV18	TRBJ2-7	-	TGTGCCAGCTCTCCCCCGGACGCGCGCTACGAGCAGTACTTC	CASSPPDARYEQYF
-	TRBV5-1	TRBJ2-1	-	TGCGCCAGCAGCTTGGTCATAGCCACCAATGAGCAGTTCTTC	CASSLVIATNEQFF
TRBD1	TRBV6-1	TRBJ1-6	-	TGTGCCAGCATGAGACCGGGACAGGCCGACTCACCCCTCCACTTT	CASMRPGQADSPLHF
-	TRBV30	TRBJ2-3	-	TGTGCCTGGCCCCCCGCGGCGGGAACCACAGATACGCAGTATTTT	CAWPPAAGTTDTQYF
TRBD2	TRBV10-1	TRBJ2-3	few	TGCGCCAGCGCGGGAGCGGGACGGGGAGATACGCAGTATTTT	CASAGAGRGDTQYF
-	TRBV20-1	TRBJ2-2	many	TGCAGTGCTAGAGATTACGGGGAAGTCACCGGGGAGCTGTTTTTT	CSARDYGEVTGELFF
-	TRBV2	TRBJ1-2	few	TGTGCCAGCAGTCTGAGTCGGGGCCCGGAGGCTGGCTACACCTTC	CASSLSRGPEAGYTF
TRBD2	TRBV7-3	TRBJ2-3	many	TGTGCCAGCAGCTACGGGACTAGCGGGAGAACCGATACGCAGTATTTT	CASSYGTSGRTDTQYF
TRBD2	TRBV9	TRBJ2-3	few	TGTGCCAGCAGCGTAGGGCTAGCGGACTACACGGGCACAGATACGCAGTATTTT	CASSVGLADYTGTDTQYF
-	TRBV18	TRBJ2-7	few	TGTGCCAGCTCCCGAGCAGCTGTCGATACCTACGAGCAGTACTTC	CASSRAAVDTYEQYF
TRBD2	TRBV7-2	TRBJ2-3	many	TGTGCCAGCAGCTTACTAGCGGTTAGCACAGATACGCAGTATTTT	CASSLLAVSTDTQYF
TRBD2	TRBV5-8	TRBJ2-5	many	TGTGCCAGCAGTTCCGGGACTACTAAGGAGACCCAGTACTTC	CASSSGTTKETQYF
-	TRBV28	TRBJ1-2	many	TGTGCCAGCAGTCAGACAGTATATGGCTACACCTTC	CASSQTVYGYTF
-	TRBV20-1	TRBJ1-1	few	TGCACTACCTCAGATAAAGCTTTCTTT	CTTSDKAFF
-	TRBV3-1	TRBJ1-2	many	TGTGCCAGCAGCCAGACAGAATACCACTCGGGAAGCTACACCTTC	CASSQTEYHSGSYTF
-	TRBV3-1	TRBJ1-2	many	TGTGCCAGCAGCCCCTGGGCCGGGACAACGCACTATGGCTACACCTTC	CASSPWAGTTHYGYTF
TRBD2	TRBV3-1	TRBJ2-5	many	TGTGCCAGCAGCCAAGGTGGGAGGGTTCAAGAGACCCAGTACTTC	CASSQGGRVQETQYF
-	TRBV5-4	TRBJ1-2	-	TGTGCCAGCAGCTCTGCAGCCTATGGCTACACCTTC	CASSSAAYGYTF
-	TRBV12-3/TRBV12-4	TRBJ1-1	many	TGTGCCAGCAACCCTTCCACCGGGGGGGCGGAGGCTTTCTTT	CASNPSTGGAEAFF
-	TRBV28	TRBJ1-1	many	TGTGCCAGTGCCCCTTTAGGGAACACTGAAGCTTTCTTT	CASAPLGNTEAFF
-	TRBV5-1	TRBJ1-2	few	TGCGCCAGCAGCTATCGCGGGGACGGAGACTATGGCTACACCTTC	CASSYRGDGDYGYTF
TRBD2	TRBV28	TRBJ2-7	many	TGTGCCAGCAGTTATTTAGGACTAGGAATCTACGAGCAGTACTTC	CASSYLGLGIYEQYF
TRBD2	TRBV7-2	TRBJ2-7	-	TGTGCCAGCAGCACTAGCGGGAGCTACGAGCAGTACTTC	CASSTSGSYEQYF
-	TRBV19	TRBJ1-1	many	TGTGCCAGTAGTATAGGAGTCCCAGGCGAGAACACTGAAGCTTTCTTT	CASSIGVPGENTEAFF
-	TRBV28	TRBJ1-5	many	TGTGCCAGCAGTCTCAGAAGGATGTTGAGCAATCAGCCCCAGCATTTT	CASSLRRMLSNQPQHF
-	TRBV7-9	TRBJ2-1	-	TGTGCCAGCAGCTTAGCGTTGGTTAGGTCAATGAATGAGCAGTTCTTC	CASSLALVRSMNEQFF
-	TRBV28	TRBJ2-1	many	TGTGCCAGCAACCTTAGAGGGGCTGAGCAGTTCTTC	CASNLRGAEQFF
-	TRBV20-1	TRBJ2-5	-	TGCAGTGCTAGTCGTCTTTCCGTGGGGGAGACCCAGTACTTC	CSASRLSVGETQYF
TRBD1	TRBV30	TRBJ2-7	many	TGTGCCTGGAGTTTTGGACAGGGGATTGAGCAGTACTTC	CAWSFGQGIEQYF
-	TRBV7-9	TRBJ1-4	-	TGTACCAGCAGCCCCTTAGAAGATGGACTGTTTTTT	CTSSPLEDGLFF
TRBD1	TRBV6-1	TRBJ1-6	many	TGTGCCAGCAGTTTCGACAGGGCGAGGAGACCCCTCCACTTT	CASSFDRARRPLHF
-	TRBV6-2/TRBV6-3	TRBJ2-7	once	TGTGCCAGCAGTTACCCGGCTAACCCATACGAGCAGTACTTC	CASSYPANPYEQYF
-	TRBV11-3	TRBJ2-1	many	TGTGCCAGCAGCCCCGCGGAGGACCCCCGGCAGCAGTTCTTC	CASSPAEDPRQQFF
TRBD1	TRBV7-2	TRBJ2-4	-	TGTGCCAGCAGCACCGGGGACAGAATCGCCAAAAACATTCAGTACTTC	CASSTGDRIAKNIQYF
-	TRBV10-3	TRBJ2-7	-	TGTGCCATCAGAGAAAATCTGTACGAGCAGTACTTC	CAIRENLYEQYF
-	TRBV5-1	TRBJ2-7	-	TGCGCCAGCAGCTTCCCAGGGGCCTACGAGCAGTACTTC	CASSFPGAYEQYF
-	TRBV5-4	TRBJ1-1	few	TGTGCCAGCAGCTTACCGGACAGACCGAACACTGAAGCTTTCTTT	CASSLPDRPNTEAFF
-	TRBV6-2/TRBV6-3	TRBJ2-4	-	TGTGCCAGCAGTTACGAGCAGTACAAAAACATTCAGTACTTC	CASSYEQYKNIQYF
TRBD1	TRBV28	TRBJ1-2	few	TGTGCCAGCAGCCCCCCGGACAGGGGTGGCTACACCTTC	CASSPPDRGGYTF
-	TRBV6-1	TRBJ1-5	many	TGTGCCAGCAGCCGCCTGAACAGGGAGTGGGATCAGCCCCAGCATTTT	CASSRLNREWDQPQHF
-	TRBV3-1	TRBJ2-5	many	TGTGCCAGCAGCCAAGATCCCGAGGGGACCCAGTACTTC	CASSQDPEGTQYF
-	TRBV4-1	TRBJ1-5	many	TGCGCCAGCAGCGTGGGTCCGGGAGATCAGCCCCAGCATTTT	CASSVGPGDQPQHF
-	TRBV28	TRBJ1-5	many	TGTGCCAGCAGTTATCCGGGACTTTTGAATCAGCCCCAGCATTTT	CASSYPGLLNQPQHF
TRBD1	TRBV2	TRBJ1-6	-	TGTGCCGGAGGGCAGGGGGCTTCACCCCTCCACTTT	CAGGQGASPLHF
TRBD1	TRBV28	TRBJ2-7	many	TGTGCCAGCTTCCCTGTGGGACAGGGGTACGAGCAGTACTTC	CASFPVGQGYEQYF
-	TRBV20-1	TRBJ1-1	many	TGCAGTGCTAGCGCGCCTTTTATTATAGGGCGCCAAAACACTGAAGCTTTCTTT	CSASAPFIIGRQNTEAFF
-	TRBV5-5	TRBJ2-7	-	TGTGCCAGCAGCCTCCGGGACGCCCTACACGACGAGCAGTACTTC	CASSLRDALHDEQYF
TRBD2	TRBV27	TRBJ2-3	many	TGTGCCAGCAGTTTTTTCACTAGCGAGTATCCAGATACGCAGTATTTT	CASSFFTSEYPDTQYF
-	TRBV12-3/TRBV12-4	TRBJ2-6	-	TGTGCCAGCAACCAGGGTCGATCCGGGGCCAACGTCCTGACTTTC	CASNQGRSGANVLTF
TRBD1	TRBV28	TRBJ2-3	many	TGTGCCAGCAGTCCCGCCCGGGACAGCAACACAGATACGCAGTATTTT	CASSPARDSNTDTQYF
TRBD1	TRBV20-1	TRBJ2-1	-	TGCAGTGCTCCGACAGGGCCCGCATACAATGAGCAGTTCTTC	CSAPTGPAYNEQFF
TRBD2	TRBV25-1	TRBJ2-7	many	TGTGCCAGCAGTGGGAGGCGTGCTAGCGGTACCTACGAGCAGTACTTC	CASSGRRASGTYEQYF
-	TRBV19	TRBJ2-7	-	TGTGCCAGTAGTAGGGGGGGCAGAGGTTCGACATACGAGCAGTACTTC	CASSRGGRGSTYEQYF